Shown below are 14 T cell receptor beta chains from a single sample sequenced in a study of beta chain features in type 1 diabetes. Study-level findings and limits: Shortening that was moderate but significant affected the TCRB CDR3s of Type 1 diabetes patients in all four CD4+ subsets.

Investigators reverse transcribed all isolated RNA, so they sequenced expressed TCRB transcripts. Only in-frame clones appear in the TCRdb table, and some are missing; sequencing was by immunoSEQ multiplex PCR. The sample includes roughly 300,000 clones, 13% to 15% of them seen just once. These receptors lack a known antigen. Source material: naive CD4+ T cells from blood. The receptor source for this set is a man aged 25-40 years with type 1 diabetes.

This chain joins TRBV20-1 and TRBJ1-2; D possibly corresponds to TRBD1 (5 bases). The germline V gene has CDR1 DFQATT and CDR2 SNEGSKA (reference sequence). CDR3 length equals 11 residues. The CDR3: CSGGSNYGYTF. The CDR3 DNA reads TGCAGCGGGGGTTCTAACTATGGCTACACCTTC.

This clone was found a few times. The rearrangement joins TRBV4-1 to TRBJ1-2; D may be TRBD1 (6 bases). From germline, CDR1 is MGHRA and CDR2 YSYEKL. The CDR3 contains 13 residues. Trimming took 1 base from V and 6 from J, leaving 9 bases between them. In DNA form, the CDR3 reads TGCGCCAGCAGCCAAGTCTCAGGGGATGGCTACACCTTC. It specifies CASSQVSGDGYTF.

The sample holds a few counts of this clone. The rearrangement joins TRBV29-1 to TRBJ2-5; 7 bases fit TRBD2. The CDR3 spans 13 residues. V was pared by 4 bases and J by 5 bases, with 7 bases of the junction left unmatched. Germline loops: CDR1 SQVTM, CDR2 ANQGSEA. The CDR3 here is CSVVGDYRETQYF. As DNA, the CDR3 is TGCAGCGTTGTAGGGGACTACCGGGAGACCCAGTACTTC.

The genes are TRBV4-2 and TRBJ2-7; a weak D match, TRBD2 (5 bases). This CDR3 spans 14 amino acids. Germline CDR1 is LGHNA and CDR2 is YNFKEQ. Trimming removed 0 bases from V and 4 bases from J, with 10 bases in between. The CDR3 protein is CASSQEPSRYEQYF. The DNA of the CDR3 is TGTGCCAGCAGCCAAGAGCCTAGCAGATACGAGCAGTACTTC.

This clone was found a few times. The CDR3 sequence: CASSPTVVDEQFF. The CDR3 DNA is TGTGCCAGCAGCCCCACTGTTGTCGATGAGCAGTTCTTC. This chain joins TRBV7-9 and TRBJ2-1; D is uncertain. Germline loops: CDR1 SEHNR, CDR2 FQNEAQ (reference sequence). V was clipped by 5 bases and J by 8 bases, with 13 bases between them. CDR3 length equals 13 residues.

In its sample, this clone was seen a few times. The CDR3 DNA sequence: TGTGCCAGCAGACAACAGGGGGACCAAGAGACCCAGTACTTC. Protein product: CASRQQGDQETQYF. This chain joins TRBV5-4 and TRBJ2-5; 8 bases line up with TRBD1. The junction had 3 bases not matched to a gene; V was cut back by 5 bases and J by 0 bases. This CDR3 is built from 14 residues. CDR1 and CDR2 (germline): SGHNT, YYREEE (reference sequence).

The V gene is TRBV5-4, the J gene TRBJ1-3; 8 bases fit TRBD1. The CDR3 length is 14 residues. The ends lost 0 bases at V and 4 bases at J; junction bases unmatched: 0. Germline values: CDR1 SGHNT, CDR2 YYREEE (reference sequence). The CDR3 spells CASSLGDRGNTIYF. CDR3 in DNA: TGTGCCAGCAGCTTGGGGGACAGGGGAAACACCATATATTTT.

As DNA, the CDR3 is TGCGCCAGCAGCCCGTACGGGGGCGGGAGTAACACCGGGGAGCTGTTTTTT. Amino acids: CASSPYGGGSNTGELFF. The V gene is TRBV4-3, the J gene TRBJ2-2; perhaps TRBD2 as D (7 bases). Looked up from germline, CDR1 is LGHNA and CDR2 is YSLEER. V shed 4 bases and J shed 2 bases, with 17 bases lying between them. The CDR3 sequence is 17 residues long.

This chain links TRBV5-1 with TRBJ1-1; the match to TRBD1 covers 8 bases. CDR1 is SGHRS and CDR2 is YFSETQ in the germline V gene. This CDR3 has 13 amino acids. V shed 4 bases and J 7 bases; nucleotides not matched to a gene: 6. CDR3 residues: CASSIGQGGEAFF. The CDR3, as DNA: TGCGCCAGCAGCATCGGACAGGGCGGTGAAGCTTTCTTT.

The chain links TRBV28 to TRBJ2-7, with D perhaps TRBD2 (6 bases). The CDR3 runs 14 residues. In germline, CDR1 is MDHEN, CDR2 SYDVKM. The V end lost 3 bases, the J end lost 3 bases, and 12 bases lay between the germline ends. Written as DNA, the CDR3 is TGTGCCAGCAGTTTGTCCGGGACTTACTACGAGCAGTACTTC. Its protein is CASSLSGTYYEQYF.

The CDR3 protein is CATSRGLRDRDYEQYF. CDR3 coding DNA: TGTGCCACCAGCAGGGGATTGAGGGACAGGGACTACGAGCAGTACTTC. The rearrangement uses TRBV15 and TRBJ2-7; 9 bases map to TRBD1. CDR1 and CDR2 (germline): LNHNV, YYDKDF (reference sequence). The CDR3 is 16 amino acids. V shed 3 bases, J shed 3 bases, and the junction held 9 bases outside the gene matches. The full variable domain, with the rest looked up from reference TRBV15 and TRBJ2-7, is DAMVIQNPRYQVTQFGKPVTLSCSQTLNHNVMYWYQQKSSQAPKLLFHYYDKDFNNEADTPDNFQSRRPNTSFCFLDIRSPGLGDTAMYLCATSRGLRDRDYEQYFGPGTRLTVT.

V gene TRBV7-8 combines with J gene TRBJ2-1; a possible D gene is TRBD1 (5 bases). With 4 bases removed from V and 9 bases from J, the gap between germline ends came to 13 bases. Germline lookup yields CDR1 SGHVS and CDR2 FQNEAQ. The length of the CDR3 is 13 residues. CDR3: CASSSPGRSEQFF. DNA of the CDR3: TGTGCCAGCAGCTCACCAGGGCGTAGTGAGCAGTTCTTC. Together with reference TRBV7-8 and TRBJ2-1, the CDR3 gives the full variable domain: GAGVSQSPRYKVAKRGQDVALRCDPISGHVSLFWYQQALGQGPEFLTYFQNEAQLDKSGLPSDRFFAERPEGSVSTLKIQRTQQEDSAVYLCASSSPGRSEQFFGPGTRLTVL.

The gene calls are TRBV15 and TRBJ2-7; possible D gene TRBD2, 5 bases. Germline V gives CDR1 LNHNV, CDR2 YYDKDF (reference sequence). V was shortened by 0 bases and J by 3 bases, with 12 bases between the two germline ends. This CDR3 comprises 15 residues. The CDR3 DNA is TGTGCCACCAGCAGAGACTCAAGCGGCATCTACGAGCAGTACTTC. The encoded protein is CATSRDSSGIYEQYF.

This clone appeared a few times. This chain joins TRBV7-2 and TRBJ2-7; D is unresolved. From germline, CDR1 is SGHTA and CDR2 FQGNSA. This CDR3 region has 15 residues. V shed 3 bases and J shed 0 bases, with 12 bases lying between them. The CDR3: CASSFGSLGSYEQYF. The CDR3, as DNA: TGTGCCAGCAGCTTCGGGTCTCTCGGCTCCTACGAGCAGTACTTC. The full variable domain, completed using reference TRBV7-2 and TRBJ2-7, is GAGVSQSPSNKVTEKGKDVELRCDPISGHTALYWYRQSLGQGLEFLIYFQGNSAPDKSGLPSDRFSAERTGGSVSTLTIQRTQQEDSAVYLCASSFGSLGSYEQYFGPGTRLTVT.